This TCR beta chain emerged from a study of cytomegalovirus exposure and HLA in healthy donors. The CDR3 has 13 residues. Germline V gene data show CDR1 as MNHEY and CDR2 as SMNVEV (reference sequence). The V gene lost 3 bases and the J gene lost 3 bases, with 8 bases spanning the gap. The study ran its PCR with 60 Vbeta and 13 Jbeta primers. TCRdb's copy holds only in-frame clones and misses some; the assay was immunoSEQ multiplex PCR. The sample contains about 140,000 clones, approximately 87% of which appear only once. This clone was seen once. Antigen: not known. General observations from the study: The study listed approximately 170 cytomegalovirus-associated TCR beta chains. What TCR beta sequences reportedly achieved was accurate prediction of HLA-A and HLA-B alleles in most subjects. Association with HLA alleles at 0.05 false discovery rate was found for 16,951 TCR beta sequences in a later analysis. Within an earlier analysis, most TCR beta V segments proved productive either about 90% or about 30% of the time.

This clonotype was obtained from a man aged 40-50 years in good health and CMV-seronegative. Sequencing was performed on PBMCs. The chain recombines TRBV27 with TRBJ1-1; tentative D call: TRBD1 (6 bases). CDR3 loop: CASSFNRDTEAFF. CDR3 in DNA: TGTGCCAGCAGTTTTAACAGGGACACTGAAGCTTTCTTT.